This TCR beta chain derives from a study of T-cell reconstitution after alpha-beta-depleted transplantation in children. V was pared by 1 base and J by 5 bases, with 9 bases between. CDR3 length: 14 residues. Germline V gives CDR1 KGHSH, CDR2 LQKENI. This clonotype was found a few times. The authors prepared the TCRbeta library with unique molecular identifiers. TCRdb recomputed calls from the PCR reads with MiXCR, one row per CDR3 protein. The table lists about 400,000 distinct CDR3 sequences, about 20% of them singletons. The source was PBMCs from the stem cell graft donor, collected from the stem cell graft. This clonotype originated in a human donor who donated a stem cell graft to a child with acute myeloid leukemia. The chain combines TRBV18 with TRBJ1-5; TRBD1 is a possible D gene (5 bases). CDR3 residues: CASSPQGGDQPQHF. CDR3 DNA sequence: TGTGCCAGCTCACCACAGGGAGGGGATCAGCCCCAGCATTTT. Complete variable domain (other parts from reference TRBV18 and TRBJ1-5): NAGVMQNPRHLVRRRGQEARLRCSPMKGHSHVYWYRQLPEEGLKFMVYLQKENIIDESGMPKERFSAEFPKEGPSILRIQQVVRGDSAAYFCASSPQGGDQPQHFGDGTRLSIL.